The entry that follows covers one TCR beta chain sequence. Its specificity is not known. The data originate from a study of beta chain features in type 1 diabetes. Study outcomes and limitations: At VDJ recombination sites, type 1 diabetes patients had fewer insertions and more deleted nucleotides.

Reverse transcription of all isolated RNA meant that expressed TCRB transcripts were sequenced. The repertoire was sequenced with immunoSEQ multiplex PCR; TCRdb's copy has only in-frame clones and lacks some. The repertoire includes some 410,000 clones, over 9.5% of them detected once, and roughly 0.046% sits in the top ten. The receptor comes from a woman younger than 30 in good health. The source material was naive CD4+ T cells from blood.

Here the CDR3 reads CSGGTGGLYEQYF. CDR3 coding DNA: TGCAGCGGTGGGACGGGAGGGCTCTACGAGCAGTACTTC. The chain recombines TRBV29-1 with TRBJ2-7; 8 nucleotides match TRBD2. The V gene's germline CDR1 is SQVTM and CDR2 ANQGSEA. CDR3 length: 13 residues. J was trimmed by 3 bases and V by 7 bases; bases with no gene match: 8.